Reported below is one TCR beta chain. Its specificity is not known. This sample was included in a study of cytomegalovirus exposure and HLA in healthy donors. Sequenced by immunoSEQ multiplex PCR; TCRdb stores in-frame clones only, minus some. The table shows about 90,000 clones, with approximately 88% occurring only once. General observations from the study: Cytomegalovirus status, reportedly, was diagnosed with high specificity and sensitivity by the classifier. The TCR clusters that emerged in the first cohort tended, a later analysis found, to co-occur in the 110 or so validation repertoires.

The J segment lost 1 base and the V segment lost 2 bases, leaving 13 bases of the junction unmatched. Germline CDR1 is LGHNA and CDR2 is YNFKEQ. This CDR3 has 19 residues. V gene TRBV4-2 combines with J gene TRBJ2-3; 9 bases are shared with TRBD2. This clonotype was sampled from a young woman in good health and CMV-seropositive. Sequenced input: PBMCs. The CDR3 DNA is TGTGCCAGCAGCCAATACGTCCAGCGGGGGGCGGGAGGCACAGATACGCAGTATTTT. This sequence encodes CASSQYVQRGAGGTDTQYF.